A selection of T cell receptor beta chains follows, all from one sample in a study of T-cell memory formation after mild COVID-19. A single record per CDR3 protein comes from TCRdb applying MiXCR to the 5' RACE reads. This table has about 470,000 distinct CDR3 sequences, more than 20% appearing once. Material for sequencing was PBMCs or a T cell subset sorted from them (not recorded which). The receptors stem from an adult woman who had mild COVID-19 (a few samples of this study predate the infection). Cell type and time point are not known. Both conserved end residues are part of each CDR3. A D gene is named only where the DNA matches it firmly. Clone size is stated in some rows and not others, as once, few, many or a class when expanded.

j_call v_call clone_size d_call cdr3_aa cdr3_nt
TRBJ2-7 TRBV24-1 . TRBD1 CATSDPDRGFPYEQYF TGTGCCACCAGTGACCCGGACAGGGGATTCCCCTACGAGCAGTACTTC
TRBJ2-1 TRBV15 . . CATSRITGHEQFF TGTGCCACCAGCAGAATTACAGGGCATGAGCAGTTCTTC
TRBJ2-7 TRBV20-1 . TRBD2 CSASKGLIFPGLGEQYF TGCAGTGCTAGTAAGGGACTAATCTTTCCGGGCCTTGGCGAGCAGTACTTC
TRBJ1-2 TRBV25-1 few . CASSDAQGGDYGYTF TGTGCCAGCAGTGATGCACAGGGTGGTGACTATGGCTACACCTTC
TRBJ2-2 TRBV24-1 . . CATSALAPGTGELFF TGTGCCACCAGTGCCCTTGCTCCAGGAACCGGGGAGCTGTTTTTT
TRBJ2-5 TRBV20-1 . TRBD1 CSAMQGQGALETQYF TGCAGTGCTATGCAAGGACAGGGGGCTTTGGAGACCCAGTACTTC
TRBJ2-1 TRBV4-1 . TRBD2 CASSLRLAGFSYNEQFF TGCGCCAGCAGCTTACGACTAGCGGGGTTCTCCTACAATGAGCAGTTCTTC
TRBJ1-1 TRBV18 . . CSSSQNRAITEAFF TGTTCCAGCTCACAAAACAGGGCTATCACTGAAGCTTTCTTT
TRBJ1-5 TRBV19 . . CASSIQGGNQPQHF TGTGCCAGTAGTATCCAAGGCGGCAATCAGCCCCAGCATTTT
TRBJ1-2 TRBV18 . . CASSPRSLLIADYGYTF TGTGCCAGCTCACCGAGAAGTCTCCTCATAGCGGACTATGGCTACACCTTC
TRBJ1-2 TRBV20-1 few . CSAGGVYGYTF TGCAGTGCGGGTGGGGTCTATGGCTACACCTTC
TRBJ2-7 TRBV6-5 few TRBD2 CASRNLAGGISYEQYF TGTGCCAGCAGGAACTTAGCGGGAGGGATCTCCTACGAGCAGTACTTC
TRBJ1-5 TRBV29-1 many . CSVRTDNQPQHF TGCAGCGTTAGGACAGACAATCAGCCCCAGCATTTT
TRBJ2-1 TRBV11-2 few . CASSLWRDLPDEQFF TGTGCCAGCAGCTTATGGAGAGATCTCCCAGATGAGCAGTTCTTC
TRBJ1-1 TRBV12-3/TRBV12-4 many . CASKGGLANTEAFF TGTGCCAGCAAGGGGGGGTTGGCGAACACTGAAGCTTTCTTT
TRBJ2-7 TRBV7-6 many TRBD2 CASSLAPAGGSYEQYF TGTGCCAGCAGCTTAGCTCCGGCGGGGGGATCCTACGAGCAGTACTTC
TRBJ1-1 TRBV7-9 . . CASSSQGLNTEAFF TGTGCCAGCAGCTCACAGGGCTTGAACACTGAAGCTTTCTTT
TRBJ1-5 TRBV30 . . CAWSEGINQPQHF TGTGCCTGGAGTGAAGGGATCAATCAGCCCCAGCATTTT
TRBJ2-1 TRBV7-3 . . CASSPKGVGLVDEQFF TGTGCCAGCAGCCCCAAAGGGGTTGGGTTGGTTGATGAGCAGTTCTTC
TRBJ2-5 TRBV13 few TRBD2 CASSTSSGTETQYF TGTGCCAGCAGCACGTCTAGCGGGACGGAGACCCAGTACTTC
TRBJ2-2 TRBV7-2 . . CASSLISGNTGELFF TGTGCCAGCAGCTTAATTAGCGGGAACACCGGGGAGCTGTTTTTT
TRBJ2-1 TRBV11-1 . TRBD2 CASSSTSGGLGGSYNEQFF TGTGCCAGCAGCAGCACTAGCGGGGGGCTTGGAGGCTCCTACAATGAGCAGTTCTTC
TRBJ2-1 TRBV7-3 few . CASSLVSGNSYNEQFF TGTGCCAGCAGCTTAGTGTCAGGGAACTCCTACAATGAGCAGTTCTTC
TRBJ2-1 TRBV20-1 . . CSASVVGNNEQFF TGCAGTGCTAGCGTGGTCGGGAACAATGAGCAGTTCTTC
TRBJ2-3 TRBV25-1 . TRBD1 CASSDGTDHTDTQYF TGTGCCAGCAGTGACGGGACAGACCACACAGATACGCAGTATTTT
TRBJ2-1 TRBV14 few TRBD1 CASSQGQGSIRRGNEQFF TGTGCCAGCAGCCAGGGACAGGGCAGTATCCGACGGGGCAATGAGCAGTTCTTC
TRBJ2-1 TRBV5-1 . . CASSYVGVEQFF TGCGCCAGCAGCTATGTTGGGGTAGAACAGTTCTTC
TRBJ1-2 TRBV20-1 few . CSARDARVSLYGYTF TGCAGTGCTAGAGATGCAAGGGTGTCCTTATATGGCTACACCTTC
TRBJ2-5 TRBV7-9 . . CASSSGRGLIPQETQYF TGTGCCAGCAGCTCTGGTAGGGGGTTGATTCCACAAGAGACCCAGTACTTC
TRBJ2-7 TRBV30 few . CAWRGVGVTANEQYF TGTGCCTGGAGGGGGGTTGGTGTGACAGCAAACGAGCAGTACTTC
TRBJ2-3 TRBV5-1 few . CASSGPAAPDTQYF TGCGCCAGCAGCGGGCCCGCTGCCCCAGATACGCAGTATTTT
TRBJ2-3 TRBV4-2 . . CASSQGFSDTQYF TGTGCCAGCAGCCAAGGCTTCTCAGATACGCAGTATTTT
TRBJ2-5 TRBV19 few TRBD1 CASSTGTGTYETQYF TGTGCCAGTAGTACCGGGACAGGAACTTACGAGACCCAGTACTTC